The clone carrying this TCR beta chain was observed many times. Its specificity is unknown. CDR3 length: 18 amino acids. Germline loops: CDR1 SNHLY, CDR2 FYNNEI. V lost 6 bases, J lost 2 bases, and 14 bases stayed unmatched. Synthesis of cDNA was accomplished via 5'RACE employing 10-nucleotide random UMIs. MiXCR, applied by TCRdb to the 5' RACE reads, yields one record per CDR3 protein. The data hold 50,000 or so distinct CDR3 sequences, with 11% observed a single time. These data come from a study of neurological immune-mediated disorders. Whole-study results and caveats: The greatest TCR clonal expansion occurred in HTLV-1-associated myelopathy and the least in multiple sclerosis, which fell below healthy controls.

Unsorted libraries were prepared from 2 million PBMCs that had been stored at -80 C. Specimen: PBMCs. This receptor was identified in a man in his 60s in good health. V and J are TRBV2 and TRBJ1-5; 9 bases fit TRBD1. The CDR3 DNA follows: TGTGCCAGCAGCGGGGGACAGGGAAGACCTGGAGGCAATCAGCCCCAGCATTTT. Translated, it gives CASSGGQGRPGGNQPQHF.